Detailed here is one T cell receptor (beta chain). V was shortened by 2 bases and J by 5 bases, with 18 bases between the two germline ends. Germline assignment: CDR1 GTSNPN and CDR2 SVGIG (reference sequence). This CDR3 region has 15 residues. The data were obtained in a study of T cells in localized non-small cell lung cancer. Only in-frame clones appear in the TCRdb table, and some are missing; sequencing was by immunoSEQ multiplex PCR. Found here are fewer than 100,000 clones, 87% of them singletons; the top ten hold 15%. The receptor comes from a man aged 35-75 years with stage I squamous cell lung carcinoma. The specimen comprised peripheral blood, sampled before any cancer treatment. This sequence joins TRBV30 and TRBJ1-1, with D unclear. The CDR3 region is CAWSTGLGSETEAFF. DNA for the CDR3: TGTGCCTGGAGTACCGGGCTGGGATCGGAAACTGAAGCTTTCTTT.